This TCR beta chain was found in a study of blood T cell repertoires in COVID-19. Whole-study context: Acute and convalescent COVID-19 samples came from the United States, Italy and Spain. T cells, B-cell-depleted T cells, or PBMCs provided the cDNA or gDNA that served as material.

Authors' data handling: Cell counts per sample came from amplifying reference gene primers. Libraries were prepared by immunoSEQ multiplex PCR; TCRdb keeps only in-frame clonotypes and omits some of them. That table gives V, J and clone size, and the DNA gave D and trimming. The sample records 150,000 to 200,000 clones, approximately 83% being singletons. This receptor was taken from a man aged 55 to 69 with acute or convalescent COVID-19. Sequenced material: peripheral blood.

The CDR3 protein is CASSANGLGNTIYF. CDR3 in DNA: TGTGCCAGCAGCGCCAATGGGCTAGGAAACACCATATATTTT. The rearrangement links TRBV7-8 to TRBJ1-3; D unclear. Germline CDR1 reads SGHVS; CDR2 reads FQNEAQ. The CDR3 loop spans 14 amino acids. V was shortened by 5 bases and J by 4 bases, with 12 bases between the two germline ends.